This TCR beta chain was sequenced for a study of sequential checkpoint blockade in melanoma. Background on the study: Patients were randomized 1:1 to nivolumab-then-ipilimumab or ipilimumab-then-nivolumab first-line.

Only in-frame clones appear in the TCRdb table, and some are missing; sequencing was by immunoSEQ multiplex PCR. The sample shows fewer than 40,000 clones, 86% of them seen only once. CDR3 size: 13 residues. Unmatched junction bases numbered 2, after V lost 3 bases and J lost 7 bases. The germline CDR1 and CDR2 sequences are MNHEY and SVGAGI. Treatment of the sample: randomized to nivolumab then ipilimumab (arm A) or the reverse (arm B). No patient had prior DNA-damaging chemotherapy. Live CD3+CD8+ CD19− CD56− cells were sorted from PBMCs. Source: CD8+ T cells sorted from blood (inferred from file names), taken from a patient given nivolumab and ipilimumab in sequence. This receptor was identified in a human donor with melanoma. The chain has TRBV6-5 and TRBJ2-2; 7 bases map to TRBD2. The CDR3 DNA reads as TGTGCCAGCAGTTATCGCGGGAGCGGGGAGCTGTTTTTT. Translated: CASSYRGSGELFF.